Each of the 20 T cell receptor beta chains below was sequenced from the same sample in a study of TIL therapy for anti-PD-1-resistant metastatic lung cancer. Time point in this sample: pre-treatment sample, taken before nivolumab and TIL therapy. Most excised metastases sampled were pleural nodules or supraclavicular lymph nodes. Sequencing used immunoSEQ v3. The data were produced by immunoSEQ multiplex PCR, yet TCRdb's version contains in-frame clones alone and is incomplete. The data show about 50,000 clones, with 71% seen just once and 5.6% held by the top ten. The sample here was tumor tissue, taken at baseline. These receptor sequences come from a person aged 25 to 80 with non-small cell lung cancer.

V and J are TRBV18 and TRBJ2-1, with D hard to call. CDR1 is KGHSH and CDR2 is LQKENI in the germline V gene. V was clipped by 2 bases and J by 5 bases, with 10 bases between them. CDR3 length: 14 amino acids. The DNA of the CDR3 is TGTGCCAGCTCACCATCAGCGAACAACAATGAGCAGTTCTTC. This sequence encodes CASSPSANNNEQFF.

This clone was counted only a few times. The CDR3 nucleotides read TGCGCCAGCAGCTTGACGGTATCCTACGAGCAGTACTTC. Its translation is CASSLTVSYEQYF. V gene TRBV5-1 combines with J gene TRBJ2-7, with D hard to call. This CDR3 is 13 amino acids long. Germline assignment: CDR1 SGHRS and CDR2 YFSETQ. V lost 1 base to trimming and J lost 1 base, with 6 bases between them.

This clone was found a few times. The genes are TRBV5-6 and TRBJ1-1; D is undetermined. V gave up 3 bases and J gave up 0 bases, with 9 bases separating them. The CDR3 sequence is 14 residues long. Germline-derived CDR1 and CDR2 are SGHDT and YYEEEE. CDR3: CASSSGRMNTEAFF. In DNA, the CDR3 is TGTGCCAGCAGCTCCGGACGGATGAACACTGAAGCTTTCTTT.

The rearrangement joins TRBV11-3 to TRBJ2-2; D is ambiguous. Trimming shortened V by 2 bases and J by 6 bases, and 7 bases separated the two germline ends. The CDR3 contains 13 residues. Germline CDR1 and CDR2: SGHNT and YENEEA. The CDR3, as DNA: TGTGCCAGCAGCTTAATTCCAGCCGGGGAGCTGTTTTTT. Translated, it gives CASSLIPAGELFF.

The chain joins TRBV5-1 to TRBJ1-5; unclear D gene. This CDR3 is 15 amino acids long. In germline, CDR1 is SGHRS, CDR2 YFSETQ. V was clipped by 0 bases and J by 2 bases, with 9 bases between them. The CDR3 nucleotides read TGCGCCAGCAGCTTGGACGGAAACGGCAATCAGCCCCAGCATTTT. Its protein product is CASSLDGNGNQPQHF.

The V and J genes are TRBV14 and TRBJ2-1; D is perhaps TRBD2 (6 bases). This CDR3 comprises 16 residues. CDR1 and CDR2 from the germline V gene are SGHDN and FVKESK. Deletions cut 5 bases from V and 2 bases from J, with 16 bases between. This chain's CDR3 is CASSFDPGGAYNEQFF. The CDR3, as DNA: TGTGCCAGCAGCTTCGACCCCGGGGGTGCCTACAATGAGCAGTTCTTC.

The V and J genes are TRBV5-1 and TRBJ2-1; no definite D call. This CDR3 has 12 amino acids. V was pared by 0 bases and J by 15 bases, with 13 bases between. Germline values: CDR1 SGHRS, CDR2 YFSETQ. CDR3 in DNA: TGCGCCAGCAGCTTGGGCGGCCACCCCCCGTTCTTC. Its translation: CASSLGGHPPFF.

This clone was seen a handful of times. The chain couples TRBV6-6 to TRBJ2-7; 10 bases match TRBD2. Germline loops: CDR1 MNHNY, CDR2 SVGAGI (reference sequence). The CDR3 length is 15 residues. J gave up 4 bases and V 4 bases, and 7 bases lay outside the gene matches. Written as DNA, the CDR3 is TGTGCCAGCAGTTCTCCGGGACTAGCGAATTACGAGCAGTACTTC. This translates into CASSSPGLANYEQYF.

This clone was observed a few times. The chain links TRBV7-9 to TRBJ2-7; D might be TRBD2 (6 bases). The CDR3 has 15 amino acids. Germline-derived CDR1 and CDR2 are SEHNR and FQNEAQ (reference sequence). Trimming removed 9 bases at V and 2 bases at J, with 20 bases between. CDR3 in DNA: TGTGCCAGTCAGCGCGGTGCGGGGATCCCCTACGAGCAGTACTTC. Translated: CASQRGAGIPYEQYF.

The rearrangement joins TRBV7-9 to TRBJ1-2; no reliable D call. Trimming left V 1 base short and J 8 bases short, with 5 bases between. CDR1 SEHNR and CDR2 FQNEAQ come from the germline V gene (reference sequence). The CDR3 has 11 residues. CDR3 loop: CASSLVEGYTF. CDR3 coding DNA: TGTGCCAGCAGCTTAGTCGAGGGCTACACCTTC.

This clone was seen a single time. The chain employs TRBV5-4 and TRBJ2-7; D gene ambiguous. The CDR3 runs to 12 residues. Germline CDR1 and CDR2: SGHNT and YYREEE (reference sequence). V was trimmed by 2 bases and J by 3 bases, leaving 6 bases between them. The CDR3 DNA reads TGTGCCAGCAGCTTCCACAACTACGAGCAGTACTTC. Its translation is CASSFHNYEQYF.

V and J are TRBV7-8 and TRBJ2-5; D is possibly TRBD2 (6 bases). The V end lost 6 bases, the J end lost 7 bases, and 15 bases lay between the germline ends. The V gene's germline CDR1 is SGHVS and CDR2 FQNEAQ. The CDR3 covers 13 residues. DNA of the CDR3: TGTGCCAGCAGATCGACTAGTACGGGGACCCAGTACTTC. It is translated as CASRSTSTGTQYF.

The chain is built from TRBV6-5 and TRBJ2-1; TRBD2 might be the D (6 bases). The CDR3 runs 14 residues. The V and J ends lost 0 bases and 9 bases respectively, with 12 bases between them. CDR1 and CDR2 from the germline V gene are MNHEY and SVGAGI. The CDR3 here is CASSYSSGVFEQFF. The CDR3 DNA sequence: TGTGCCAGCAGTTACTCATCGGGAGTATTTGAGCAGTTCTTC.

V gene TRBV27 combines with J gene TRBJ2-7, with D perhaps matching TRBD1 (5 bases). The V gene lost 3 bases and the J gene lost 6 bases, with 15 bases spanning the gap. The CDR3 sequence is 14 residues long. Germline CDR1 reads MNHEY; CDR2 reads SMNVEV (reference sequence). CDR3 nucleotides: TGTGCCAGCAGTTTGGATACAGGTTTTTTCGAGCAGTACTTC. It yields the protein CASSLDTGFFEQYF.

This clone was detected only a few times. The rearrangement uses TRBV9 and TRBJ1-1, with 8 nucleotides matching TRBD1. CDR3 size: 18 residues. Germline V CDR1 and CDR2: SGDLS, YYNGEE. J gave up 0 bases and V 0 bases, and 10 bases lay outside the gene matches. This CDR3 is CASSVAGQGSIMNTEAFF. The CDR3 DNA reads TGTGCCAGCAGCGTAGCAGGACAGGGTTCGATTATGAACACTGAAGCTTTCTTT.

The DNA of the CDR3 is TGCGCCAGCGGGGGGACAGCGAACACCGGGGAGCTGTTTTTT. Translation gives CASGGTANTGELFF. The V gene is TRBV10-2, the J gene TRBJ2-2, with a possible D match to TRBD1 (7 bases). Germline CDR1 is WSHSY and CDR2 is SAAADI. Trimming took 8 bases from V and 0 from J, leaving 10 bases between them. This CDR3 spans 14 amino acids.

The V call is TRBV5-1, the J call TRBJ2-7; 8 bases match TRBD1. The CDR3 totals 15 residues. V shed 4 bases and J 3 bases; nucleotides not matched to a gene: 9. The germline V gene encodes CDR1 SGHRS and CDR2 YFSETQ. The CDR3 spells CASSLTGTGSYEQYF. The CDR3 DNA sequence: TGCGCCAGCAGCCTTACCGGGACAGGCAGCTACGAGCAGTACTTC.

The chain combines TRBV18 with TRBJ1-1; 9 nucleotides align to TRBD1. CDR3 length equals 15 residues. Trimming took 5 bases from V and 3 from J; bases not matched to a gene: 7. Germline V CDR1 and CDR2: KGHSH, LQKENI. The CDR3 reads CASSSIQGAHTEAFF. The CDR3 DNA sequence: TGTGCCAGCTCATCTATACAGGGGGCTCACACTGAAGCTTTCTTT.

The rearrangement joins TRBV5-1 to TRBJ2-1; tentative D call: TRBD2 (5 bases). Germline CDR1 reads SGHRS; CDR2 reads YFSETQ. The CDR3 covers 14 residues. The V end lost 0 bases, the J end lost 6 bases, and 10 bases lay between the germline ends. This CDR3 reads CASSLVPGSNEQFF. CDR3 DNA sequence: TGCGCCAGCAGCTTGGTCCCGGGAAGCAATGAGCAGTTCTTC.

The rearrangement joins TRBV6-5 to TRBJ2-1; D is perhaps TRBD2 (7 bases). Germline CDR1 MNHEY, CDR2 SVGAGI. The CDR3 covers 14 residues. The germline V and J ends were trimmed by 8 bases and 3 bases, with 14 bases remaining between them. The CDR3 protein is CASLKGGDYNEQFF. CDR3 nucleotide sequence: TGTGCCAGCTTGAAGGGGGGGGACTACAATGAGCAGTTCTTC.